A selection of T cell receptor beta chains follows, all from one sample in a study of siplizumab effects on memory and regulatory T cells. The data were produced by immunoSEQ multiplex PCR, yet TCRdb's version contains in-frame clones alone and is incomplete. The data contain 94,000 or so clones, about 96% of them singletons. The specimen was naive CD4+ T cells sorted from blood. These receptors were collected from a human donor in good health. The conserved cysteine and the conserved F or W are not part of the CDR3 here. Each record gives: J gene, V gene, CDR3 protein.

>TRBJ1-2|TRBV10-3
AISESQKQIGYT
>TRBJ2-5|TRBV20-1
SAGHQETQY
>TRBJ2-1|TRBV6-6
ASSPSGGGVNEQF
>TRBJ2-1|TRBV19
ASSRAQGDSYNEQF
>TRBJ1-6|TRBV10-1
ASSEVGESDSPLH
>TRBJ2-7|TRBV9
ASSVPGGAHIEQY
>TRBJ1-6|TRBV30
AWSLRQGYSPLH
>TRBJ1-2|TRBV6-1
ASSEAWGNYGYT
>TRBJ1-1|TRBV11-2
ASSYREMNTEAF
>TRBJ2-7|TRBV5-1
ASSLAGGALGYEQY
>TRBJ1-3|TRBV2
ASSVGIVGGNTIY
>TRBJ2-4|TRBV11-1
ASSAMGTGIGKDIQY
>TRBJ2-2|TRBV5-1
ASSLGQSTGELF
>TRBJ1-2|TRBV5-4
ASSLEARGNYGYT
>TRBJ1-5|TRBV5-3
ARRRDRTQVQPQH
>TRBJ2-5|TRBV7-3
ASSFNPSETQY
>TRBJ2-3|TRBV7-2
ASSPPGLPRDTQY
>TRBJ1-2|TRBV6-4
ASSMVPGGTGGYT
>TRBJ1-2|TRBV7-2
ASRNGTAYGYT
>TRBJ2-1|TRBV6-6
ASSYSTLHNEQF
>TRBJ1-1|TRBV21-1
ASSARGTEAF
>TRBJ2-5|TRBV6-5
ASSYQRGETQY
>TRBJ1-3|TRBV6-5
ASSYSTARNTIY
>TRBJ2-7|TRBV19
ASSIGTGLGEQY
>TRBJ1-2|TRBV27
ASSNRQGGRYGYT
>TRBJ2-5|TRBV5-1
ASSLGQTETQY
>TRBJ1-6|TRBV18
ASSITQGADSPLH
>TRBJ1-3|TRBV12-5
ASGLMGQSLEDTIY
>TRBJ2-7|TRBV6-5
ASSPGQAPYEQY
>TRBJ2-7|TRBV18
ASSPPTDYEQY
>TRBJ2-2|TRBV5-5
ASSLTRLQGNTGELF
>TRBJ2-2|TRBV15
ATQRGANTGELF
>TRBJ2-1|TRBV6-1
ASSEARASGDNEQF
>TRBJ2-3|TRBV4-1
ASSHPSAGGDTDTQY
>TRBJ1-1|TRBV2
ASFRGGQGGTEAF
>TRBJ2-3|TRBV7-8
ASSLFVGGVTDTQY
>TRBJ1-6|TRBV28
ASSSPGQGFSPLH